The 15 T cell receptor beta chains in this list originate from one sample, sequenced in a study of T cell responses to AZD1222 COVID-19 vaccine. This table comes from immunoSEQ multiplex PCR, and its TCRdb copy is limited to in-frame clones, with some not included. The sample holds under 200,000 clones; 91% are singletons and the top ten take 1.9%. Sequencing used peripheral blood, obtained on day 0 of AZD1222 vaccination. Source of these receptors: an adult in good health.

V gene TRBV6-1 combines with J gene TRBJ2-4; 9 positions agree with TRBD1. The germline CDR1 and CDR2 sequences are MNHNS and SASEGT. With V trimmed by 1 base and J by 8 bases, 9 bases remained unmatched. CDR3 size: 16 residues. The DNA for the CDR3 is TGTGCCAGCAGTGAAGTCATGGGACAGGGTTTCGACATTCAGTACTTC. As protein: CASSEVMGQGFDIQYF.

This chain uses TRBV5-1 with TRBJ1-1; TRBD1 agrees at 12 bases. CDR3 size: 16 residues. Germline V gene data show CDR1 as SGHRS and CDR2 as YFSETQ. V dropped 4 bases and J dropped 6; count of bases not matched to a gene: 10. CDR3 DNA: TGCGCCAGCAGCCTCTCGTCTGGGACAGGGGGCTCTGAAGCTTTCTTT. This codes for CASSLSSGTGGSEAFF. The full variable domain, in which reference TRBV5-1 and TRBJ1-1 provide the parts outside the CDR3, is KAGVTQTPRYLIKTRGQQVTLSCSPISGHRSVSWYQQTPGQGLQFLFEYFSETQRNKGNFPGRFSGRQFSNSRSEMNVSTLELGDSALYLCASSLSSGTGGSEAFFGQGTRLTVV.

The chain uses TRBV5-1 and TRBJ1-1, with no clear D. This CDR3 has 14 residues. The V and J ends lost 2 bases and 1 base respectively, with 9 bases between them. Germline V gene sequence: CDR1 SGHRS, CDR2 YFSETQ. The CDR3 spells CASSLSARNTEAFF. The CDR3 nucleotides read TGCGCCAGCAGCTTATCGGCGAGGAACACTGAAGCTTTCTTT. Using reference TRBV5-1 and TRBJ1-1 for the parts outside the CDR3, the full variable domain is KAGVTQTPRYLIKTRGQQVTLSCSPISGHRSVSWYQQTPGQGLQFLFEYFSETQRNKGNFPGRFSGRQFSNSRSEMNVSTLELGDSALYLCASSLSARNTEAFFGQGTRLTVV.

The chain joins TRBV19 to TRBJ1-1; D perhaps matches TRBD1 (6 bases). V shed 6 bases and J shed 6 bases, with 20 bases lying between them. Germline loops: CDR1 LNHDA, CDR2 SQIVND (reference sequence). The CDR3 covers 15 residues. The CDR3 loop reads CASRETGTTRSEAFF. CDR3 DNA: TGTGCCAGTAGAGAAACCGGGACAACTCGGTCTGAAGCTTTCTTT.

J is TRBJ1-1 and V is TRBV6-5; unclear D gene. Germline V gives CDR1 MNHEY, CDR2 SVGAGI. This CDR3 has 13 residues. V lost 11 bases to trimming and J lost 1 base, with 14 bases between them. The DNA of the CDR3 is TGTGCCGCGAGAGACGGTTGGAACACTGAAGCTTTCTTT. This codes for CAARDGWNTEAFF.

The chain links TRBV30 to TRBJ2-1; D possibly matches TRBD1 or TRBD2 (5 bases each). V was clipped by 2 bases and J by 8 bases, with 13 bases between them. CDR3 length: 13 residues. CDR1 and CDR2 from the germline V gene are GTSNPN and SVGIG (reference sequence). CDR3 DNA sequence: TGTGCCTGGAGTATCGGGACCAGGTATGAGCAGTTCTTC. Amino acid sequence: CAWSIGTRYEQFF.

The chain employs TRBV25-1 and TRBJ1-3; D is ambiguous. V dropped 3 bases and J dropped 1 base, with 16 bases sitting between them. Per the germline V gene, CDR1 is MGHDK and CDR2 is SYGVNS. The CDR3 spans 17 residues. In nucleotides, the CDR3 is TGTGCCAGCAGTGAGGTTTTACCCCATTCTTCTGGAAACACCATATATTTT. Amino acids: CASSEVLPHSSGNTIYF.

The genes are TRBV11-2 and TRBJ2-1; D is undetermined. Germline V gene sequence: CDR1 SGHAT, CDR2 FQNNGV. Between the trimmed V and J ends, which lost 2 bases and 4 bases, there was a span of 18 bases. There are 17 residues in the CDR3. CDR3 nucleotides: TGTGCCAGCAGCTTACCGTTTACCTCCTTTAGGTACAATGAGCAGTTCTTC. Translating it yields CASSLPFTSFRYNEQFF. Drawing the rest from reference TRBV11-2 and TRBJ2-1, the complete variable domain is EAGVAQSPRYKIIEKRQSVAFWCNPISGHATLYWYQQILGQGPKLLIQFQNNGVVDDSQLPKDRFSAERLKGVDSTLKIQPAKLEDSAVYLCASSLPFTSFRYNEQFFGPGTRLTVL.

V usage is TRBV18 and J usage is TRBJ2-1; 7 positions match TRBD2. Germline values: CDR1 KGHSH, CDR2 LQKENI. This CDR3 has 16 residues. The J segment lost 0 bases and the V segment lost 3 bases, leaving 5 bases of the junction unmatched. In DNA form, the CDR3 reads TGTGCCAGCTCACCCAGGCTAGCGGACTCCTACAATGAGCAGTTCTTC. Amino acids: CASSPRLADSYNEQFF. Together with reference TRBV18 and TRBJ2-1, the CDR3 gives the full variable domain: NAGVMQNPRHLVRRRGQEARLRCSPMKGHSHVYWYRQLPEEGLKFMVYLQKENIIDESGMPKERFSAEFPKEGPSILRIQQVVRGDSAAYFCASSPRLADSYNEQFFGPGTRLTVL.

The genes are TRBV19 and TRBJ1-2, with D possibly matching TRBD1 (6 bases). The V and J ends lost 4 bases and 3 bases respectively, with 9 bases between them. Per germline, CDR1 LNHDA and CDR2 SQIVND (reference sequence). This CDR3 has 13 amino acids. In nucleotides, the CDR3 is TGTGCCAGTAGTACTTCAGGGGACTATGGCTACACCTTC. Amino acid sequence: CASSTSGDYGYTF. The whole variable domain, filled in from reference TRBV19 and TRBJ1-2, reads DGGITQSPKYLFRKEGQNVTLSCEQNLNHDAMYWYRQDPGQGLRLIYYSQIVNDFQKGDIAEGYSVSREKKESFPLTVTSAQKNPTAFYLCASSTSGDYGYTFGSGTRLTVV.

This chain links TRBV6-4 with TRBJ2-1, with D possibly called TRBD1 or TRBD2 (6 bases each). V lost 2 bases, J lost 3 bases, and 11 bases lay in between. The CDR3 spans 15 residues. Looked up from germline, CDR1 is MRHNA and CDR2 is SNTAGT. The CDR3 loop is CASSDVGGLYNEQFF. CDR3 nucleotide sequence: TGTGCCAGCAGTGACGTGGGGGGCCTCTACAATGAGCAGTTCTTC.

The rearrangement links TRBV7-6 to TRBJ2-7, with D maybe TRBD2 (7 bases). Germline-derived CDR1 and CDR2 are SGHVS and FNYEAQ. This CDR3 region has 18 residues. Deletions cut 3 bases from V and 7 bases from J, with 28 bases between. Here the CDR3 reads CASSLGAPVVGRASEQYF. The DNA for the CDR3 is TGTGCCAGCAGCTTGGGGGCCCCGGTAGTAGGGAGGGCGAGTGAGCAGTACTTC.

This chain links TRBV29-1 with TRBJ1-2; D possibly corresponds to TRBD1 (6 bases). Trimming removed 5 bases at V and 7 bases at J, with 23 bases between. Germline loops: CDR1 SQVTM, CDR2 ANQGSEA. This CDR3 contains 15 residues. This CDR3 is CSVKLKGGTARGYTF. In DNA form, the CDR3 reads TGCAGCGTTAAGTTAAAGGGGGGCACTGCGCGTGGCTACACCTTC.

As regards this clone: Additional DNA sequences in this sample encode the identical CDR3. The rearrangement uses TRBV19 and TRBJ1-1, with unresolved D. The CDR3 runs 13 residues. The germline V and J ends were trimmed by 3 bases and 4 bases, with 9 bases remaining between them. The germline gives CDR1 LNHDA, CDR2 SQIVND (reference sequence). CDR3 sequence reads: CASSIGRGTEAFF. The CDR3 nucleotides are TGTGCCAGTAGTATCGGGCGGGGCACTGAAGCTTTCTTT. Supplemented by reference TRBV19 and TRBJ1-1, the full variable domain reads DGGITQSPKYLFRKEGQNVTLSCEQNLNHDAMYWYRQDPGQGLRLIYYSQIVNDFQKGDIAEGYSVSREKKESFPLTVTSAQKNPTAFYLCASSIGRGTEAFFGQGTRLTVV.

Here the CDR3 DNA reads TGTGCCAGCAGTGACGAGGCCTCGGGGGAAAAACTGTTTTTT. Translating it yields CASSDEASGEKLFF. V gene TRBV6-4 combines with J gene TRBJ1-4; D is uncertain. The V gene's germline CDR1 is MRHNA and CDR2 SNTAGT. Deletions cut 2 bases from V and 8 bases from J, with 12 bases between. CDR3 size: 14 residues.